The 4 T cell receptor beta chains in this list originate from one sample, sequenced in a study of CD8+ T cells in alopecia areata. RNA was isolated and reverse transcribed to cDNA, the sequencing template. Using immunoSEQ multiplex PCR, the repertoire was profiled, and TCRdb retains in-frame clones only, with some absent. The table has fewer than 250,000 clones, less than 65% seen once; the top ten hold more than 3.5%. Treatment indicated: oral pan-JAK inhibitor, 5-10 mg twice daily. This material consisted of CD4+ T cells sorted from blood, taken at week 4, from a patient treated with tofacitinib. Every receptor here comes from a human donor with alopecia areata.

The rearrangement links TRBV29-1 to TRBJ1-1; 9 bases align to TRBD1. Per the germline V gene, CDR1 is SQVTM and CDR2 is ANQGSEA. The CDR3 has 13 residues. The junction had 3 bases not matched to a gene; V was cut back by 4 bases and J by 3 bases. Written as DNA, the CDR3 is TGCAGCGTTGGTTACAGGGGGCACACTGAAGCTTTCTTT. Protein: CSVGYRGHTEAFF.

The chain combines TRBV6-5 with TRBJ1-1, with D unresolved. CDR1 and CDR2 from the germline V gene are MNHEY and SVGAGI. CDR3 length: 15 amino acids. V shed 4 bases and J shed 0 bases, with 12 bases lying between them. This CDR3 reads CASSSPRPMNTEAFF. Here the CDR3 DNA reads TGTGCCAGCAGTTCCCCCAGACCTATGAACACTGAAGCTTTCTTT.

V is TRBV29-1 and J is TRBJ2-2; D not resolved. Germline V gives CDR1 SQVTM, CDR2 ANQGSEA. V dropped 1 base and J dropped 7 bases, with 4 bases sitting between them. This CDR3 has 11 residues. The CDR3 region is CSVEGVGELFF. The CDR3 nucleotides read TGCAGCGTTGAAGGAGTCGGGGAGCTGTTTTTT.

Only one count was recorded for this clone. The V call is TRBV7-2, the J call TRBJ2-2; D uncertain. The germline CDR1 and CDR2 sequences are SGHTA and FQGNSA. V was pared by 4 bases and J by 5 bases, with 8 bases between. This CDR3 region has 13 residues. The CDR3 DNA reads as TGTGCCAGCAGCTCCCCCATGACCGGGGAGCTGTTTTTT. Translated: CASSSPMTGELFF.